The rows below give T cell receptor beta chains drawn from one sample of a study of CD8+ T cells in alopecia areata. Assay: immunoSEQ multiplex PCR; the TCRdb copy retains only in-frame clones and omits some. The repertoire holds about 130,000 clones, with around 49% as singletons. The material was CD8+ T cells sorted from blood, obtained at week 0. These receptors were taken from a human donor with alopecia areata. CDR3s include the opening cysteine and the closing phenylalanine or tryptophan. Each record gives: V gene, clone size, D gene, J gene, CDR3 protein, CDR3 DNA. A D gene is named only where the DNA matches it firmly. Clone size is shown for a subset of rows, as once, few, many or a class of expanded clone.

v_call: TRBV6-1
clone_size: .
d_call: .
j_call: TRBJ2-7
cdr3_aa: CASSLRTNSYEQYF
cdr3_nt: TGTGCCAGTTCGCTAAGGACCAACTCCTACGAGCAGTACTTC

v_call: TRBV29-1
clone_size: .
d_call: TRBD1
j_call: TRBJ1-2
cdr3_aa: CSDLQGARGYTF
cdr3_nt: TGCAGCGACTTACAGGGGGCGCGGGGCTACACCTTC

v_call: TRBV29-1
clone_size: few
d_call: .
j_call: TRBJ1-5
cdr3_aa: CSVEGGEDNQPQHF
cdr3_nt: TGCAGCGTTGAAGGAGGGGAGGACAATCAGCCCCAGCATTTT

v_call: TRBV11-2
clone_size: .
d_call: .
j_call: TRBJ2-1
cdr3_aa: CASSLDGNNEQFF
cdr3_nt: TGTGCCAGCAGCTTAGATGGGAACAATGAGCAGTTCTTC

v_call: TRBV4-1
clone_size: many
d_call: TRBD1
j_call: TRBJ2-7
cdr3_aa: CASSPGQGASYEQYF
cdr3_nt: TGCGCCAGCAGCCCGGGACAGGGGGCTTCCTACGAGCAGTACTTC

v_call: TRBV6-5
clone_size: .
d_call: .
j_call: TRBJ2-5
cdr3_aa: CASSYSVGGPQETQYF
cdr3_nt: TGTGCCAGCAGTTACTCTGTGGGGGGCCCTCAGGAGACCCAGTACTTC

v_call: TRBV29-1
clone_size: .
d_call: .
j_call: TRBJ2-2
cdr3_aa: CSVDSPTGELFF
cdr3_nt: TGCAGCGTTGATAGTCCCACCGGGGAGCTGTTTTTT

v_call: TRBV13
clone_size: .
d_call: TRBD1
j_call: TRBJ2-7
cdr3_aa: CASSLGGQGAQEQYF
cdr3_nt: TGTGCCAGCAGCTTAGGTGGACAGGGGGCGCAGGAGCAGTACTTC

v_call: TRBV5-6
clone_size: many
d_call: .
j_call: TRBJ1-2
cdr3_aa: CASSLSALRRGYTF
cdr3_nt: TGTGCCAGCAGCTTGTCGGCATTGAGACGCGGCTACACCTTC

v_call: TRBV9
clone_size: .
d_call: .
j_call: TRBJ2-1
cdr3_aa: CASSVEVGHEQFF
cdr3_nt: TGTGCCAGCAGCGTAGAAGTAGGCCATGAGCAGTTCTTC

v_call: TRBV14
clone_size: .
d_call: .
j_call: TRBJ2-1
cdr3_aa: CASSQGGGSYNEQFF
cdr3_nt: TGTGCCAGCAGCCAAGGAGGGGGGAGTTACAATGAGCAGTTCTTC

v_call: TRBV9
clone_size: many
d_call: .
j_call: TRBJ2-7
cdr3_aa: CASSVGGDEQYF
cdr3_nt: TGTGCCAGCAGCGTAGGAGGGGACGAGCAGTACTTC